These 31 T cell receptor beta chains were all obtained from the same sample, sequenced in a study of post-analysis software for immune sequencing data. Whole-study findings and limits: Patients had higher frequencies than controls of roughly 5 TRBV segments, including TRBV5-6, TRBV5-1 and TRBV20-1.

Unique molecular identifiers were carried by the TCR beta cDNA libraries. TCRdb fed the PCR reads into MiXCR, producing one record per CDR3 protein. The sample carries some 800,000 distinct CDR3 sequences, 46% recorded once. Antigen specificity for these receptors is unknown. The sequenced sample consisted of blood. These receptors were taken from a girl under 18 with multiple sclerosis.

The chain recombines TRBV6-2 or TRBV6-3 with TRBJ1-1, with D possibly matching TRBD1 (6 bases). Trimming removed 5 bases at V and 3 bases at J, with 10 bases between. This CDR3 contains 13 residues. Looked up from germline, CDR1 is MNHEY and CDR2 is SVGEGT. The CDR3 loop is CASSNAGDTEAFF. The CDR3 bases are TGTGCCAGCAGTAACGCAGGGGACACTGAAGCTTTCTTT.

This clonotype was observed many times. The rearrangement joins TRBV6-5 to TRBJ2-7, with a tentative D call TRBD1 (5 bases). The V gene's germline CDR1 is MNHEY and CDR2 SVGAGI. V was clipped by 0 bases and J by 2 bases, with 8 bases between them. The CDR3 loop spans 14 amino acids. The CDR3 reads CASSYSDSTYEQYF. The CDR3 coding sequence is TGTGCCAGCAGTTACTCCGACAGCACCTACGAGCAGTACTTC.

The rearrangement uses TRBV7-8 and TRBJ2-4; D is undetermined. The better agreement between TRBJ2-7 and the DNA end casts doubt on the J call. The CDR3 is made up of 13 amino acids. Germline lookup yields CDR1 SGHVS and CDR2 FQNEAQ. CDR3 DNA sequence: TGTGCCAGCAGCTTATTCGTTCTAAACGAGCAGTACTTC. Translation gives CASSLFVLNEQYF.

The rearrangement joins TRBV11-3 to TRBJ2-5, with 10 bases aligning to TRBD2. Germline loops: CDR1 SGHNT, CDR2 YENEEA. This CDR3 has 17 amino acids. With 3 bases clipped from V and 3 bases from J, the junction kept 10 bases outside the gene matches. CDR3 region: CASSFTGLAAMKETQYF. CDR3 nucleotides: TGTGCCAGCAGCTTCACAGGACTAGCGGCTATGAAAGAGACCCAGTACTTC.

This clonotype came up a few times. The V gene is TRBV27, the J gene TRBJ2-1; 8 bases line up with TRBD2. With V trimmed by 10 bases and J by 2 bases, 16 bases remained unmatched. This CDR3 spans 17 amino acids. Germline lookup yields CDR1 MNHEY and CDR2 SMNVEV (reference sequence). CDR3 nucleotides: TGTGCCACCGGACTAGCTTACATCCCGAGCGCCTACAATGAGCAGTTCTTC. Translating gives CATGLAYIPSAYNEQFF.

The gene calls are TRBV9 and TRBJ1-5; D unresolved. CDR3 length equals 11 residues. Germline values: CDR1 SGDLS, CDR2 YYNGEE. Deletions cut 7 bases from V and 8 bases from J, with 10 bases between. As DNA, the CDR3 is TGTGCCAGCGGCCGGAATGAGCCCCAGCATTTT. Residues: CASGRNEPQHF.

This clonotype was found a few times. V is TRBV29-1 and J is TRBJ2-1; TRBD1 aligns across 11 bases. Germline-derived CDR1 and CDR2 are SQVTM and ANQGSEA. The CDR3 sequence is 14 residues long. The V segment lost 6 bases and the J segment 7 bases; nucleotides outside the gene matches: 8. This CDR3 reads CSVGGQGARNEQFF. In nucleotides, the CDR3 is TGCAGCGTAGGCGGACAGGGGGCGAGGAATGAGCAGTTCTTC.

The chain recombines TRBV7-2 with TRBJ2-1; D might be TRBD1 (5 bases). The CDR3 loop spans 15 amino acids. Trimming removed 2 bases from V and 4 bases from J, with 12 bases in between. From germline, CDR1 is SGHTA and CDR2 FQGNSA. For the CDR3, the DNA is TGTGCCAGCAGCTTATCGGTTCGACAGTACAATGAGCAGTTCTTC. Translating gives CASSLSVRQYNEQFF. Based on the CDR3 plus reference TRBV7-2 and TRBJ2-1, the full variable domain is GAGVSQSPSNKVTEKGKDVELRCDPISGHTALYWYRQSLGQGLEFLIYFQGNSAPDKSGLPSDRFSAERTGGSVSTLTIQRTQQEDSAVYLCASSLSVRQYNEQFFGPGTRLTVL.

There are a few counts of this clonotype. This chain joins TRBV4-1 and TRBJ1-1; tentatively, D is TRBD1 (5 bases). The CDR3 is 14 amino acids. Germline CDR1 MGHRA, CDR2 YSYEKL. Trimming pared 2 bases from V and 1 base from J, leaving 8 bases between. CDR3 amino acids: CASSQFGGNTEAFF. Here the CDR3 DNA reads TGCGCCAGCAGCCAATTTGGGGGGAACACTGAAGCTTTCTTT.

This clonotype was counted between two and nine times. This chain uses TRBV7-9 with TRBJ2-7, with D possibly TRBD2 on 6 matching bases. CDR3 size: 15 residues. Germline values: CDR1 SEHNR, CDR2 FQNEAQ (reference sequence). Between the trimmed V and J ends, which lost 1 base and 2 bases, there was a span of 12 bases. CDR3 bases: TGTGCCAGCAGCTTAGGGGACTGGAACCCCTACGAGCAGTACTTC. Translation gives CASSLGDWNPYEQYF. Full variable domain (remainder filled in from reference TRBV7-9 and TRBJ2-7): DTGVSQNPRHKITKRGQNVTFRCDPISEHNRLYWYRQTLGQGPEFLTYFQNEAQLEKSRLLSDRFSAERPKGSFSTLEIQRTEQGDSAMYLCASSLGDWNPYEQYFGPGTRLTVT.

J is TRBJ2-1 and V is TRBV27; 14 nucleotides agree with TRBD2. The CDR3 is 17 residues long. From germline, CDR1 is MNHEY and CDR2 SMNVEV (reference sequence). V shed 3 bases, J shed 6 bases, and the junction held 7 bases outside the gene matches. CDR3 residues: CASSLGLAGAPRNEQFF. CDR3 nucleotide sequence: TGTGCCAGCAGTTTGGGACTAGCGGGAGCCCCGCGCAATGAGCAGTTCTTC.

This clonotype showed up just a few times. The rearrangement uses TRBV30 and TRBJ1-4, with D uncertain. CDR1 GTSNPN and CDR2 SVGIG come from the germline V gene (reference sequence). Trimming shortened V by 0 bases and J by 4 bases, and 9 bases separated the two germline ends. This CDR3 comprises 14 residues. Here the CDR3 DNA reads TGTGCCTGGAGTGTACGGGAGGATAATGAAAAACTGTTTTTT. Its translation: CAWSVREDNEKLFF.

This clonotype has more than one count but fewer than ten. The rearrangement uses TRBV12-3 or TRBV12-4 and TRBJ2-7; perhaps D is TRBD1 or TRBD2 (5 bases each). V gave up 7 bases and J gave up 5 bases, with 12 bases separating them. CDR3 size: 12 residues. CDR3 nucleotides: TGTGCCAGCACCTACCGGGACCACGAGCAGTACTTC. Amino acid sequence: CASTYRDHEQYF.

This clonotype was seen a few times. As DNA, the CDR3 is TGCGCCAGCAGCCAAGGACTAGGCAACTCCTACGAGCAGTACTTC. It specifies CASSQGLGNSYEQYF. The chain joins TRBV4-1 to TRBJ2-7; D might be TRBD2 (6 bases). This CDR3 region has 15 residues. V lost 1 base, J lost 0 bases, and 10 bases lay in between. Germline CDR1 is MGHRA and CDR2 is YSYEKL.

For the CDR3, the DNA is TGTGCCAGCAGCGGTGGACTAGCGGGAGGAGATACGCAGTATTTT. Protein product: CASSGGLAGGDTQYF. The chain employs TRBV7-9 and TRBJ2-3, with TRBD2 matching 14 bases. This CDR3 has 15 amino acids. Trimming at V came to 5 bases and at J to 5 bases, leaving 3 bases not matched to a gene. Germline assignment: CDR1 SEHNR and CDR2 FQNEAQ (reference sequence).

The CDR3 reads CASSSQTDRRNIQYF. The DNA for the CDR3 is TGTGCCAGCAGCTCGCAGACGGACAGGAGAAACATTCAGTACTTC. This chain links TRBV5-5 with TRBJ2-4; 7 nucleotides line up with TRBD1. The CDR3 runs 15 residues. J lost 6 bases, V lost 3 bases, and 9 bases had no gene match. CDR1 and CDR2 (germline): SGHKS, YYEKEE (reference sequence).

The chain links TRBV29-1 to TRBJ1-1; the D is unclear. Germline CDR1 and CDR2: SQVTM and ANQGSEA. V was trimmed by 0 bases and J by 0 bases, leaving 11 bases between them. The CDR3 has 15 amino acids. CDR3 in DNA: TGCAGCGTTGAAGATCCTTCGAGGGTGAACACTGAAGCTTTCTTT. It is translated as CSVEDPSRVNTEAFF.

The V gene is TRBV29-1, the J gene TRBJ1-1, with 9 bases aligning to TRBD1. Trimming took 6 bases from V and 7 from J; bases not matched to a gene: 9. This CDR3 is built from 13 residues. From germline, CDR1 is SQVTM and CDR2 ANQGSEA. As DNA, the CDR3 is TGCAGCGTGACTGACAGGGGGTATGATGAAGCTTTCTTT. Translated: CSVTDRGYDEAFF.

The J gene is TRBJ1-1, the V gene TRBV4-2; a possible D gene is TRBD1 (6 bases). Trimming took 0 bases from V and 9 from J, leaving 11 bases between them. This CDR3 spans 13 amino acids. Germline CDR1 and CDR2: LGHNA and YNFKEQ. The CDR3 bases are TGTGCCAGCAGCCAAGAAGACAGGTCGAAAGCTTTCTTT. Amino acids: CASSQEDRSKAFF.

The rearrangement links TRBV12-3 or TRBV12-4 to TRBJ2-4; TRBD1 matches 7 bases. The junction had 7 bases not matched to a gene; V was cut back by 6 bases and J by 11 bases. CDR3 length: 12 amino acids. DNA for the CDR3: TGTGCCAGCAGCTTTACCGACAGGGTTCAGTACTTC. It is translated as CASSFTDRVQYF.

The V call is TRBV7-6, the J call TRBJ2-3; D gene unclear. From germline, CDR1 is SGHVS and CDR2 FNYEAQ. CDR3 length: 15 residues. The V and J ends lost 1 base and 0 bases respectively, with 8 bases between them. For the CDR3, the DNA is TGTGCCAGCAGCTTAGGTCCATACAGCACAGATACGCAGTATTTT. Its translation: CASSLGPYSTDTQYF.

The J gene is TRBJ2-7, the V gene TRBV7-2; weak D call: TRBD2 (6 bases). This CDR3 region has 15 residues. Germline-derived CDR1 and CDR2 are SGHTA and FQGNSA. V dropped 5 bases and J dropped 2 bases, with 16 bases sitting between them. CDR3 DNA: TGTGCCAGCAGCCCCGCACTGACGGGAGCCTACGAGCAGTACTTC. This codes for CASSPALTGAYEQYF. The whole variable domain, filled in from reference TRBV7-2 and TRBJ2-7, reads GAGVSQSPSNKVTEKGKDVELRCDPISGHTALYWYRQSLGQGLEFLIYFQGNSAPDKSGLPSDRFSAERTGGSVSTLTIQRTQQEDSAVYLCASSPALTGAYEQYFGPGTRLTVT.

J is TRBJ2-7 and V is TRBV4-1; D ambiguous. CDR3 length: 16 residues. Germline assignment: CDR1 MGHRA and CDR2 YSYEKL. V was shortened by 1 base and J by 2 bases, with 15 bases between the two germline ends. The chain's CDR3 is CASSQAVAGLTYEQYF. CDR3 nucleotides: TGCGCCAGCAGCCAAGCAGTGGCAGGTCTTACCTACGAGCAGTACTTC.

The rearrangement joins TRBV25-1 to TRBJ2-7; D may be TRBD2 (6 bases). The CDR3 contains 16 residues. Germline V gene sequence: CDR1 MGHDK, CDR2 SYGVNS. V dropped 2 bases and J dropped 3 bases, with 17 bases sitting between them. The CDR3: CASSEAGLLGVYEQYF. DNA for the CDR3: TGTGCCAGCAGTGAAGCGGGACTCCTGGGGGTCTACGAGCAGTACTTC.

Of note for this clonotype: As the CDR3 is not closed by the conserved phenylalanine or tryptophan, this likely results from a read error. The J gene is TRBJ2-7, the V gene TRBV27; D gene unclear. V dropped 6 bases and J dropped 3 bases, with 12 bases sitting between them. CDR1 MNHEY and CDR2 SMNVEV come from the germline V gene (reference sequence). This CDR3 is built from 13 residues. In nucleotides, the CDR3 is TGTGCCAGCAGCCGCGAATTAGGCTACGAGCAGTACTTG. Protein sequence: CASSRELGYEQYL.

Written as DNA, the CDR3 is TGTGCCAGCCCGAGAGAGACCCAGTACTTC. Its translation is CASPRETQYF. The chain joins TRBV27 to TRBJ2-5; D is unresolved. The CDR3 spans 10 residues. The V end lost 8 bases, the J end lost 4 bases, and 5 bases lay between the germline ends. Per the germline V gene, CDR1 is MNHEY and CDR2 is SMNVEV (reference sequence).

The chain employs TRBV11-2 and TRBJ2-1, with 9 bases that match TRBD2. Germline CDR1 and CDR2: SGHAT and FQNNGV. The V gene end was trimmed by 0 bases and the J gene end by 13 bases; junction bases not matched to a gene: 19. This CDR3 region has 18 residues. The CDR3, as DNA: TGTGCCAGCAGCTTAGATAATGGGGGACTAGCTAGGAGGCAACGCCAGTTCTTC. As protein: CASSLDNGGLARRQRQFF.

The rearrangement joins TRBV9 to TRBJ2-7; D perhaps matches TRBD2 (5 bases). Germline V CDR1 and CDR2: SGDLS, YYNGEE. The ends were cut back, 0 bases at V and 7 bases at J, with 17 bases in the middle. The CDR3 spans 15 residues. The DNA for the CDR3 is TGTGCCAGCAGCGTAGGAACTAGTCCCCGGGGAGAGCAGTACTTC. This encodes CASSVGTSPRGEQYF.

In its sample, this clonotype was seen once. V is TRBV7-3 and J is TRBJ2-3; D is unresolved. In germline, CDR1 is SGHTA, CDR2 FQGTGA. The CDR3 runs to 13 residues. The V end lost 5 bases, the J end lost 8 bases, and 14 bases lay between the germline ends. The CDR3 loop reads CASSPPTVVTQYF. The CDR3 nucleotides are TGTGCCAGCAGCCCTCCGACTGTAGTTACGCAGTATTTT.

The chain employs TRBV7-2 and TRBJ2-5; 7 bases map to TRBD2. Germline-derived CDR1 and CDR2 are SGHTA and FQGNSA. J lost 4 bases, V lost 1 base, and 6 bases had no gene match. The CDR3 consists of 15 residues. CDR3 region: CASSLVGGVAETQYF. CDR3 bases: TGTGCCAGCAGCTTAGTGGGGGGGGTAGCAGAGACCCAGTACTTC.

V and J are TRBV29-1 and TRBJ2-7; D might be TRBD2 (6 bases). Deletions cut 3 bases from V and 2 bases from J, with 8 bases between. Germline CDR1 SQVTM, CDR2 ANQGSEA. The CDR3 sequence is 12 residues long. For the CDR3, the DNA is TGCAGCGTTGATAGCGGCCCCTACGAGCAGTACTTC. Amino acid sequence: CSVDSGPYEQYF.